This is a list of T cell receptor beta chains from one sample in a study of neurological immune-mediated disorders. One entry per CDR3 protein, called by TCRdb with MiXCR from the 5' RACE reads. In the table there are 50,000 or so distinct CDR3 sequences, around 3.1% of which are singletons. The sample taken for sequencing was PBMCs. The receptors were gathered from a man aged 40-55 years with multiple sclerosis. Each CDR3 is given with its conserved first and last residue. The D gene is left open where the match is weak. Size values are once, few and many counts, or a class for expanded clones, and some rows have none.

v_gene	d_gene	abundance	j_gene	CDR3nt	CDR3aa
TRBV12-3/TRBV12-4	TRBD1	many	TRBJ2-7	TGTGCCAGCAGTTTCGGACAGGGCTACGAGCAGTACTTC	CASSFGQGYEQYF
TRBV20-1	TRBD2	many	TRBJ2-5	TGCAGTGCTAGTCCTACTAGCAGGTGGGGGGGGTTTATACCAGAGACCCAGTACTTC	CSASPTSRWGGFIPETQYF
TRBV20-1	NA	many	TRBJ2-5	TGCAGTGCTAGCGGGCAGGGCCCGTACCAAGAGACCCAGTACTTC	CSASGQGPYQETQYF
TRBV12-3/TRBV12-4	TRBD1	many	TRBJ1-5	TGTGCCAGCAGGCAGACAGGGAATCAGCCCCAGAATTTT	CASRQTGNQPQNF
TRBV2	TRBD2	many	TRBJ2-2	TGTGCCAGCTCAAGCGGGGGGCCAGGGACCGGGGAGCTGTTTTTT	CASSSGGPGTGELFF
TRBV5-1	NA	many	TRBJ2-1	TGCGCCAGCAGCTTGGGGGGACCGGAGGATGAGCAGTTCTTC	CASSLGGPEDEQFF
TRBV3-1	NA	many	TRBJ2-7	TGTGCCAGCAGCCAACGTTCCCAGGGAGATCGCGAGCAGTACTTC	CASSQRSQGDREQYF
TRBV5-1	NA	many	TRBJ2-2	TGCGCCAGCAGCTTAAGGGTAGACACCGGGGAGCTGTTTTTT	CASSLRVDTGELFF
TRBV12-3/TRBV12-4	NA	many	TRBJ1-5	TGTGCCAGCAGTTTTGAAATTTCGCCCCAGAATTTT	CASSFEISPQNF
TRBV3-1	NA	many	TRBJ1-2	TGTGCCAGCAGCCAAGAATCCAGGGAGGACTATGGCTACACCTTC	CASSQESREDYGYTF
TRBV20-1	TRBD2	many	TRBJ2-4	TGCAGTGCGGAGACTAGCTCCGGCGGCATTCAGTACTTC	CSAETSSGGIQYF
TRBV3-1	NA	many	TRBJ1-6	TGTGCCAGCAGGCGAGAGGGTCGCCTAAATTCACCCCTCAACTTT	CASRREGRLNSPLNF
TRBV20-1	NA	many	TRBJ1-6	TGCAGTGCTAGAGGGACAGATAATTCACCCCTCCACTTT	CSARGTDNSPLHF
TRBV12-3/TRBV12-4	TRBD1	many	TRBJ1-1	TGTGCCAGCAGGGCCGCTCCGGGACAGATGAACACTGAAGCTTTCTTT	CASRAAPGQMNTEAFF
TRBV5-1	NA	many	TRBJ1-6	TGCGCCAGCAGCTTGGGGACCAATTCACCCCTCCACTTT	CASSLGTNSPLHF
TRBV20-1	NA	many	TRBJ2-7	TGCAGTGCTAGTAAGACAATTTACGAGCAGTACTTC	CSASKTIYEQYF
TRBV29-1	NA	many	TRBJ1-4	TGCACCTGTCTGGGAGGGGATGAAAAACTGTTTTTT	CTCLGGDEKLFF
TRBV10-2	NA	few	TRBJ1-5	TGCGCCAGCAGTGAGTGGGTAGGGAGCAATCAGCCCCAGAATTTT	CASSEWVGSNQPQNF
TRBV20-1	TRBD2	many	TRBJ2-3	TGCAGTGCTAGATCGTTAGGACGGGGGGTCGGCACAGATACGCAGTATTTT	CSARSLGRGVGTDTQYF
TRBV7-9	NA	many	TRBJ1-2	TGTGCCAGCAGCGCGACCGTAATGAGGCTTTCTAACTATGGCTACACCTTC	CASSATVMRLSNYGYTF
TRBV29-1	NA	many	TRBJ1-5	TGCAGCGTTGGCGTCGCGTTCAATCAGCCCCAGCATTTT	CSVGVAFNQPQHF
TRBV12-3/TRBV12-4	TRBD2	many	TRBJ2-1	TGTGCCAGCAGTTCCTCTAGCGGGGGGGCCAATGAGCAGTTCTTC	CASSSSSGGANEQFF
TRBV10-3	TRBD1	many	TRBJ1-1	TGTGCCTCAAACAGGGGAACGATGAACACTGAAGCTTTCTTT	CASNRGTMNTEAFF
TRBV7-9	NA	NA	TRBJ1-5	NA	CASSFGQGAQPQNF
TRBV2	TRBD1	many	TRBJ2-5	TGTGCCAGCGACCGGGACAGGGGCCAACAAGAGACCCAGTACTTC	CASDRDRGQQETQYF
TRBV15	TRBD1	many	TRBJ2-2	TGTGCCACCAGCAGACTGGACAGGGTAAACACCGGGGAGCTGTTTTTT	CATSRLDRVNTGELFF
TRBV7-9	NA	many	TRBJ2-7	TGTGCCAGCAGCCGGGCCATCATGAGGGGGAGCGACGAGCAGTACTTC	CASSRAIMRGSDEQYF
TRBV20-1	TRBD2	many	TRBJ2-1	TGCAGTGCTCCTATTCCCGGGGGGGTCAATGAGCAGTTCTTC	CSAPIPGGVNEQFF
TRBV6-5	NA	NA	TRBJ1-2	TGTGCCAGCGCACCACAGGGCCATGGCTACACCTTC	CASAPQGHGYTF
TRBV7-6	NA	many	TRBJ2-7	TGTGCCAGCAGCCCGAGACTAGACGGAACAGCCTACGAGCAGTACTTC	CASSPRLDGTAYEQYF
TRBV4-1	NA	many	TRBJ1-1	TGCGCCAGCAGCCACCTTGGGACCGGATTAATGAACACTGAAGCTTTCTTT	CASSHLGTGLMNTEAFF